A single sample gave rise to the 20 T cell receptor beta chains below, sequenced in a study of blood T cell repertoires in COVID-19 (dated by TCRdb to about 2020). Libraries were built with the immunoSEQ multiplex PCR assay. The source is immuneACCESS, and TCRdb retained only in-frame sequences with V and J called. Part of the clones is not carried over; for the studies checked, unresolved V genes explain less than half of this, and the remainder is unexplained. The sample table shows around 150,000 clones, and roughly 90% are seen once. Jointly, the top ten make up 15% to 20% of the sample. Material: peripheral blood. The receptors shown here come from a man aged 55-75 years with active or convalescent COVID-19.

This chain links TRBV29-1 with TRBJ2-2, with D uncertain. Germline loops: CDR1 SQVTM, CDR2 ANQGSEA. The V end lost 4 bases, the J end lost 7 bases, and 13 bases lay between the germline ends. This CDR3 region has 13 residues. The CDR3 reads CSVGFLTYGELFF. The CDR3 DNA follows: TGCAGCGTTGGTTTTCTAACCTACGGGGAGCTGTTTTTT.

This chain links TRBV2 with TRBJ1-1; the D is unclear. The CDR3 is 13 residues long. CDR1 is SNHLY, CDR2 FYNNEI, per germline. Trimming removed 3 bases at V and 8 bases at J, with 13 bases between. The CDR3 loop is CASSDFGGEEAFF. CDR3 DNA sequence: TGTGCCAGCAGTGATTTCGGCGGGGAGGAAGCTTTCTTT.

The chain joins TRBV5-5 to TRBJ1-3, with D possibly TRBD1 on 5 matching bases. The V end lost 4 bases, the J end lost 6 bases, and 20 bases lay between the germline ends. The CDR3 is 16 amino acids. CDR1 SGHKS and CDR2 YYEKEE come from the germline V gene (reference sequence). The CDR3 sequence: CASSIGQGVGENTIYF. CDR3 DNA sequence: TGTGCCAGCAGCATAGGCCAGGGTGTCGGCGAAAACACCATATATTTT.

This clone was recorded only once. This chain uses TRBV3-1 (or the pseudogene TRBV3-2) with TRBJ2-2; weak D call: TRBD2 (6 bases). Germline loops: CDR1 LGHDT, CDR2 YNNKEL (reference sequence). Trimming left V 5 bases short and J 6 bases short, with 19 bases between. The CDR3 loop spans 16 amino acids. The CDR3 sequence is CASSLRSLSGAGELFF. In nucleotides, the CDR3 is TGTGCCAGCAGCTTGCGCTCCCTCTCGGGGGCCGGGGAGCTGTTTTTT.

The CDR3 DNA reads as TGTGCCAGCATCAACGGACAGGACGGCAATCAGCCCCAGCATTTT. Translating it yields CASINGQDGNQPQHF. The chain joins TRBV7-6 to TRBJ1-5; TRBD1 matches at 7 bases. V dropped 7 bases and J dropped 2; count of bases not matched to a gene: 8. The germline CDR1 and CDR2 sequences are SGHVS and FNYEAQ. The CDR3 sequence is 15 residues long.

V gene TRBV2 combines with J gene TRBJ1-2, with a possible D match to TRBD1 (5 bases). Germline-derived CDR1 and CDR2 are SNHLY and FYNNEI. The V and J ends lost 7 bases and 6 bases respectively, with 15 bases between them. CDR3 length: 13 residues. Here the CDR3 DNA reads TGTGCCAGCATCCTTAACGTCAGGGATGGCTACACCTTC. Translating gives CASILNVRDGYTF.

This clone was seen a single time. The chain links TRBV19 to TRBJ1-2; TRBD1 matches at 11 bases. V dropped 6 bases and J dropped 8; count of bases not matched to a gene: 14. Per the germline V gene, CDR1 is LNHDA and CDR2 is SQIVND (reference sequence). The CDR3 is made up of 16 amino acids. The CDR3 loop reads CASSPSPGQGGLGYTF. CDR3 nucleotide sequence: TGTGCCAGTAGCCCTTCTCCGGGACAGGGGGGGCTCGGCTACACCTTC.

The chain couples TRBV6-5 to TRBJ2-7; 7 bases match TRBD2. CDR1 MNHEY and CDR2 SVGAGI come from the germline V gene. With V trimmed by 8 bases and J by 1 base, 5 bases remained unmatched. The CDR3 has 13 residues. CDR3 DNA: TGTGCCAGCGGGGGGGGTAATTCCTACGAGCAGTACTTC. Translating gives CASGGGNSYEQYF.

This clone was recorded only once. This chain connects TRBV10-3 to TRBJ1-2; TRBD1 agrees at 9 bases. V lost 7 bases, J lost 4 bases, and 13 bases stayed unmatched. This CDR3 is built from 16 residues. The germline gives CDR1 ENHRY, CDR2 SYGVKD. The CDR3 coding sequence is TGTGCCATCAAGGGGGACAGGGACGCAGTAGGCTATGGCTACACCTTC. Translation gives CAIKGDRDAVGYGYTF.

The V and J genes are TRBV20-1 and TRBJ2-5; the D gene is possibly TRBD2 (5 bases). Germline V lookup: CDR1 DFQATT, CDR2 SNEGSKA (reference sequence). The CDR3 is made up of 11 amino acids. V was trimmed by 5 bases and J by 5 bases, leaving 9 bases between them. The CDR3 here is CSAFPGETQYF. For the CDR3, the DNA is TGCAGTGCTTTCCCGGGGGAGACCCAGTACTTC.

The V gene is TRBV30, the J gene TRBJ2-7; the D is unclear. V lost 3 bases, J lost 4 bases, and 10 bases lay in between. CDR1 GTSNPN and CDR2 SVGIG come from the germline V gene (reference sequence). CDR3 size: 12 residues. CDR3 coding DNA: TGTGCCTGGAGCCCCCAACAGTACGAGCAGTACTTC. Amino acids: CAWSPQQYEQYF.

J is TRBJ1-2 and V is TRBV18, with 10 bases identical to TRBD1. Per germline, CDR1 KGHSH and CDR2 LQKENI. The CDR3 runs to 18 residues. V lost 1 base to trimming and J lost 0 bases; unmatched junction nucleotides: 8. In DNA form, the CDR3 reads TGTGCCAGCTCACCACGAGAAGTCGACAGGGGGCCTAACTATGGCTACACCTTC. Its protein product is CASSPREVDRGPNYGYTF.

The V call is TRBV4-2, the J call TRBJ2-1; 14 bases line up with TRBD2. Germline CDR1 is LGHNA and CDR2 is YNFKEQ. The CDR3 runs to 19 residues. V shed 3 bases, J shed 7 bases, and the junction held 14 bases outside the gene matches. DNA of the CDR3: TGTGCCAGCAGCCAGGGAGGACTAGCGGGGGGTGGGTCGGGAAATGAGCAGTTCTTC. It yields the protein CASSQGGLAGGGSGNEQFF.

V gene TRBV11-2 combines with J gene TRBJ1-1, with D unresolved. V lost 2 bases and J lost 2, with 15 bases in between. This CDR3 contains 16 residues. Germline CDR1 and CDR2: SGHAT and FQNNGV. In DNA form, the CDR3 reads TGTGCCAGCAGCTTATCGTCTTCGCGCCCCAACACTGAAGCTTTCTTT. Protein product: CASSLSSSRPNTEAFF.

This rearrangement joins TRBV6-1 to TRBJ2-3; TRBD1 matches at 9 bases. The CDR3 has 15 amino acids. The germline V gene encodes CDR1 MNHNS and CDR2 SASEGT. The J segment lost 5 bases and the V segment lost 3 bases, leaving 6 bases of the junction unmatched. DNA of the CDR3: TGTGCCAGCAGTGATCCTGGGACAGGGAAAGATACGCAGTATTTT. This encodes CASSDPGTGKDTQYF.

This clone was seen a single time. V is TRBV28 and J is TRBJ2-3, with D perhaps TRBD1 (5 bases). The CDR3 totals 18 residues. The germline V gene has CDR1 MDHEN and CDR2 SYDVKM. Trimming stripped 6 bases from V and 1 base from J, with 23 bases between. CDR3 DNA: TGTGCCAGCAGCACGCCTCCTGGAAGGGGCAGTGGCACAGATACGCAGTATTTT. This translates into CASSTPPGRGSGTDTQYF. Combining the CDR3 with reference TRBV28 and TRBJ2-3 gives the whole variable domain DVKVTQSSRYLVKRTGEKVFLECVQDMDHENMFWYRQDPGLGLRLIYFSYDVKMKEKGDIPEGYSVSREKKERFSLILESASTNQTSMYLCASSTPPGRGSGTDTQYFGPGTRLTVL.

The V and J genes are TRBV20-1 and TRBJ1-5, with unresolved D. Trimming pared 3 bases from V and 2 bases from J, leaving 11 bases between. The CDR3 sequence is 14 residues long. Per the germline V gene, CDR1 is DFQATT and CDR2 is SNEGSKA (reference sequence). The CDR3 DNA sequence: TGCAGTGCTAGTTCCGGGTCGGGCAATCAGCCCCAGCATTTT. Its protein product is CSASSGSGNQPQHF.

The chain is built from TRBV5-1 and TRBJ2-2, with 7 bases fitting TRBD2. J lost 3 bases, V lost 4 bases, and 12 bases had no gene match. The CDR3 covers 17 residues. Germline-derived CDR1 and CDR2 are SGHRS and YFSETQ. This CDR3 reads CASSVLPGDYHTGELFF. In nucleotides, the CDR3 is TGCGCCAGCAGCGTCCTCCCCGGGGACTACCACACCGGGGAGCTGTTTTTT.

The genes are TRBV30 and TRBJ1-1; possibly TRBD1 for D (5 bases). V lost 4 bases to trimming and J lost 0 bases, with 12 bases between them. This CDR3 has 14 residues. Germline V gene sequence: CDR1 GTSNPN, CDR2 SVGIG (reference sequence). In DNA, the CDR3 is TGTGCCTGGAAAATAGGGGATATGAACACTGAAGCTTTCTTT. As protein: CAWKIGDMNTEAFF.

The chain has TRBV18 and TRBJ1-1; unclear D gene. Germline-derived CDR1 and CDR2 are KGHSH and LQKENI. CDR3 length equals 12 residues. The V end lost 0 bases, the J end lost 7 bases, and 6 bases lay between the germline ends. CDR3 residues: CASSPPGSEAFF. The CDR3 bases are TGTGCCAGCTCACCACCTGGGAGTGAAGCTTTCTTT.